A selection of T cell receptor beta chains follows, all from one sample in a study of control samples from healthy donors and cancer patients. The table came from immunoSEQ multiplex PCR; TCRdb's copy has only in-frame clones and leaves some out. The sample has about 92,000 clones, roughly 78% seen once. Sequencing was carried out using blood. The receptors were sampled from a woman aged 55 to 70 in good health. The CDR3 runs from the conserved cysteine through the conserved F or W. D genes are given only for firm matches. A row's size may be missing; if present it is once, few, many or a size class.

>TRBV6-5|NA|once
CASRTTGEGYTF
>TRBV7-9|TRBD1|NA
CASSLGQGSTDTQYF
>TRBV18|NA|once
CASSPLDSNNQPQHF
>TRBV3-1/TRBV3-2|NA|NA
CASSPETALLINEQFF
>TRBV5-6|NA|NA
CASSPSTDTQYF
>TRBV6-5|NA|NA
CASRAGGRGEQFF
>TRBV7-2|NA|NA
CASSLTGPNYGYTF
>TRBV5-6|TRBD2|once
CASSWTTSGPGNEQFF
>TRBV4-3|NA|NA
CASSQGANYGYTF
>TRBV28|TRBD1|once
CASSFIQGDYEQYF
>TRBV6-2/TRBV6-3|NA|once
CASSPRGRLAAMNQETQYF
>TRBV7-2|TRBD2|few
CASSLSSPSGGAVDF
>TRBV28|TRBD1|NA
CASSHRGTSGNTIYF
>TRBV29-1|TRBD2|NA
CSVEASGITDTQYF
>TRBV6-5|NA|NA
CASRDRQYPYNEQFF
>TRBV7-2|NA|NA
CASSLDGGEQYF
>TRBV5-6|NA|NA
CASSDSTDTQYF
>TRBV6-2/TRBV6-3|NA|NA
CASSTLENSPLHF
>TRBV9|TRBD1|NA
CAILSPGQGYEQYF
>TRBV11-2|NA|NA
CASSFGDRYGYTF
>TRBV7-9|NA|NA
CASSPRLEGRIEQYF
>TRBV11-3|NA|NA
CASIPGPRVRRTDQPQHF
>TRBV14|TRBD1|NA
CASRKTGVYTEAFF
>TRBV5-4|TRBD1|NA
CASSLATGGYRDTQYF
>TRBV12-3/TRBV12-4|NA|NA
CASRERVFTEAFF
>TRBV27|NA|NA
CASSLSGRGDYGYTF
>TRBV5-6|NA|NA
CASSLELVHEQYF
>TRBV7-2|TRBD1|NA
CASISNRGSRRGYTF
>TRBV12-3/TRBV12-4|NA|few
CASSPPFSETQYF
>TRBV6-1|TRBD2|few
CASSARTSGAAYEQYF
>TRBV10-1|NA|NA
CASRFPGYRASGNTEAFF
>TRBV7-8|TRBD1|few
CASSFLPLQGTYEQYF
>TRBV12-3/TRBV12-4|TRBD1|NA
CASSLRQGAEAFF
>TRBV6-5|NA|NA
CATAEADSNQPQHF
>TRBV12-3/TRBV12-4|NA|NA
CATARGSGYTF
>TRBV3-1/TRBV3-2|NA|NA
CASSQEGRSYGYTF
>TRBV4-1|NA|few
CASSHGRLEIETQYF
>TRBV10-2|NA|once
CASSDIGTLSNQPQHF
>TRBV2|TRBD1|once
CASNQGASGYTF
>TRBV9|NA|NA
CASSEELLSGNTIYF
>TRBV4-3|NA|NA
CASSQDGAYGYTF
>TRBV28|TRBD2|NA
CASDGLAGTDTQYF
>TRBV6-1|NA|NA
CASSEEYEQYF
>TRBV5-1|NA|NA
CASSFQGNTEAFF
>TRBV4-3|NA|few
CASSQEILTGYGYTF
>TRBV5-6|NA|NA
CASRSDKVAKNIQYF
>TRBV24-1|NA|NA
CATSDLPREGSGNTIYF
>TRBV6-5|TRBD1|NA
CASSYFGTGVNSPLHF
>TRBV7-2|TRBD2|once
CASSRFSGGGGTDTQYF
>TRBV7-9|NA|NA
CASSPPGLYGYTF
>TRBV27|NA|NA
CASSLSSEGYRTDQNEQFF
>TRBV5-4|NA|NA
CASNPMGGGMVGYTF
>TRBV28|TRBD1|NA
CASSLPGGFTGNTIYF